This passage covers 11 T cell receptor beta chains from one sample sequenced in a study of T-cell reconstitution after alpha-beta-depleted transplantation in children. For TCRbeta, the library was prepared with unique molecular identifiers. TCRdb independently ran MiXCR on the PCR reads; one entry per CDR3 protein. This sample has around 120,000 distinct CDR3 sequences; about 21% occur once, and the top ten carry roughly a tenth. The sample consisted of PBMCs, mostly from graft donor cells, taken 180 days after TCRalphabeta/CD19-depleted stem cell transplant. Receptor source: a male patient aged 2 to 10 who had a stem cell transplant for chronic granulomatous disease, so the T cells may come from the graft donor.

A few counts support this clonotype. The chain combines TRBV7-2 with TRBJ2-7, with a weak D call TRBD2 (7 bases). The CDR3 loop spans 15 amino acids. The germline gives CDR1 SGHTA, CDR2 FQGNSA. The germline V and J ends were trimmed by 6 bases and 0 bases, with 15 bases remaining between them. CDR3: CASRRGGGSSYEQYF. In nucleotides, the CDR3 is TGTGCCAGCAGGAGGGGGGGCGGGAGCTCCTACGAGCAGTACTTC.

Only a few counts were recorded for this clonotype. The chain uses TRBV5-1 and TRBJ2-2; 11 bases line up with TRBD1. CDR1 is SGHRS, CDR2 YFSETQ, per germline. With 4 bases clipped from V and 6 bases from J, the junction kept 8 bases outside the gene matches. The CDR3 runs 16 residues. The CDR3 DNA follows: TGCGCCAGCAGCCCTGGACAGGGGGCGCCTCCCGGGGAGCTGTTTTTT. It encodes CASSPGQGAPPGELFF.

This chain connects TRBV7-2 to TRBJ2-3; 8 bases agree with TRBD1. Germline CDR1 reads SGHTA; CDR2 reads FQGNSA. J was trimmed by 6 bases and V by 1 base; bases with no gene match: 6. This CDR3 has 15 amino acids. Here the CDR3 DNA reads TGTGCCAGCAGCTTAGGGGACAGGAACACGGATACGCAGTATTTT. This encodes CASSLGDRNTDTQYF.

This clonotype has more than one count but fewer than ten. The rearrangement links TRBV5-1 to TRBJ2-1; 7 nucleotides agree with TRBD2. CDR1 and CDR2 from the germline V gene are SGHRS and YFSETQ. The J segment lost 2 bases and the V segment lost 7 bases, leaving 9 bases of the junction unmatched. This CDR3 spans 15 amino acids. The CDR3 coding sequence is TGCGCCAGCCGTTCTAGCGGAGGGACCTACAATGAGCAGTTCTTC. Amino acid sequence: CASRSSGGTYNEQFF.

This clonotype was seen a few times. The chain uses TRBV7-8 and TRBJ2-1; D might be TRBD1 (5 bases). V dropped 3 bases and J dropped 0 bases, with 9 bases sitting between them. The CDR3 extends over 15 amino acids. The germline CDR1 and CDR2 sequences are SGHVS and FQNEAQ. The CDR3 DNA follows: TGTGCCAGCAGCTTGCAGGGTGGCTCCTACAATGAGCAGTTCTTC. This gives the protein CASSLQGGSYNEQFF.

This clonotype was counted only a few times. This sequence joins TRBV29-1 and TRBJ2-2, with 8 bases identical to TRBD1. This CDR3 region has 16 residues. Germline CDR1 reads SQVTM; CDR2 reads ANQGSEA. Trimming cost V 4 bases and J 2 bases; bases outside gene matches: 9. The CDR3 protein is CSVGDGTGTNTGELFF. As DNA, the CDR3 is TGCAGCGTTGGTGATGGGACAGGCACAAACACCGGGGAGCTGTTTTTT.

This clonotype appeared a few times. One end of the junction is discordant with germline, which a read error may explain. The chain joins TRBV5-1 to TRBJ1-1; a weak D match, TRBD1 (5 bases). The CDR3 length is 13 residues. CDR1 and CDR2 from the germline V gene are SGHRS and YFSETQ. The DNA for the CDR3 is TGCGCCACCAGCTCGGGGGATAACACTGAAGCTTTCTTT. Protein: CATSSGDNTEAFF.

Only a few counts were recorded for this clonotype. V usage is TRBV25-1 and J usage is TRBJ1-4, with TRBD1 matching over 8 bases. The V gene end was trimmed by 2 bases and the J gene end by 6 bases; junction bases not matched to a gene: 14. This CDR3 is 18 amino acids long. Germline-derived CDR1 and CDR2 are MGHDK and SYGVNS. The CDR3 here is CASSEARTGRFGDEKLFF. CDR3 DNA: TGTGCCAGCAGTGAAGCCAGGACAGGGCGTTTTGGAGATGAAAAACTGTTTTTT. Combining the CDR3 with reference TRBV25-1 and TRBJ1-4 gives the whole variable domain EADIYQTPRYLVIGTGKKITLECSQTMGHDKMYWYQQDPGMELHLIHYSYGVNSTEKGDLSSESTVSRIRTEHFPLTLESARPSHTSQYLCASSEARTGRFGDEKLFFGSGTQLSVL.

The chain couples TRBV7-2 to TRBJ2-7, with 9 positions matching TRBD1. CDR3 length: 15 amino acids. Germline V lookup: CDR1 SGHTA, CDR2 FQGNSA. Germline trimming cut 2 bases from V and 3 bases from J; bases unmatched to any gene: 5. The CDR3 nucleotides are TGTGCCAGCAGCTTAACCGGGACAGGGATCTACGAGCAGTACTTC. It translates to CASSLTGTGIYEQYF. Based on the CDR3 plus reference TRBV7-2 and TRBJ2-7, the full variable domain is GAGVSQSPSNKVTEKGKDVELRCDPISGHTALYWYRQSLGQGLEFLIYFQGNSAPDKSGLPSDRFSAERTGGSVSTLTIQRTQQEDSAVYLCASSLTGTGIYEQYFGPGTRLTVT.

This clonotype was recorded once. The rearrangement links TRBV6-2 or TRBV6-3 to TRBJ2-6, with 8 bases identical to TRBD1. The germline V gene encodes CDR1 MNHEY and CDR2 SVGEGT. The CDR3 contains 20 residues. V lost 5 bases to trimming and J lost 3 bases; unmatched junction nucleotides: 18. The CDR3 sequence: CASSRGRGQRTPVGANVLTF. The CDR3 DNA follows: TGTGCCAGCAGTCGTGGCAGGGGGCAGAGGACCCCTGTTGGGGCCAACGTCCTGACTTTC.

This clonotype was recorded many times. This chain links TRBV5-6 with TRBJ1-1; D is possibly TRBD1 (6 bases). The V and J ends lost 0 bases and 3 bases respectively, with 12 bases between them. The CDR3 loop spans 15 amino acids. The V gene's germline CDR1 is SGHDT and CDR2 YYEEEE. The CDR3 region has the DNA TGTGCCAGCAGCTTGGCGACAGGCGACTACACTGAAGCTTTCTTT. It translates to CASSLATGDYTEAFF.